This T cell receptor (beta chain) derives from a study of T-cell reconstitution after alpha-beta-depleted transplantation in children. Study-level points and caveats: At day 60, the high TCRbeta diversity found in some patients originated from recipient T cells and thymic progenitors that had survived. Counts and diversity of T cells one year after transplant came mostly from newly produced T cells. Reportedly, roughly two months post-transplant, alpha-beta T cells arose from several hundred expanded graft clones.

Points on this clonotype: The antigen is unknown.

V was pared by 3 bases and J by 1 base, with 12 bases between. The CDR3 loop spans 15 amino acids. The germline gives CDR1 MDHEN, CDR2 SYDVKM. Unique molecular identifiers featured in how the TCRbeta library was prepared. TCRdb ran MiXCR on the PCR reads and lists one entry per CDR3 protein. Seen here are hundreds of thousands of distinct CDR3 sequences, around 14% observed once, and the top ten hold 0.79%. This chain links TRBV28 with TRBJ1-1; D possibly corresponds to TRBD1 (5 bases). Source: PBMCs, taken before TCRalphabeta/CD19-depleted stem cell transplant. The TCR originated in a girl aged 2 to 10 with congenital amegakaryocytic thrombocytopenia, due to receive a stem cell transplant. The chain's CDR3 is CASSFLRGWNTEAFF. Written as DNA, the CDR3 is TGTGCCAGCAGTTTTCTCCGGGGCTGGAACACTGAAGCTTTCTTT.